The 26 T cell receptor beta chains listed next were all sequenced from one sample in a study of blood T cells in healthy people across ages. Primed by a sample-barcoded 5' primer and a J-beta primer mix, a second PCR proceeded for about 7 to 12 cycles. TCRdb re-analysed the 5' RACE reads in MiXCR, keeping a single row per CDR3 protein. Of about 680,000 distinct CDR3 sequences in the sample, approximately 49% were seen once. Sequencing used blood. The receptors originated from a woman aged 55-69 years in good health.

The V gene is TRBV7-9, the J gene TRBJ2-3; D is undetermined. Germline V gene lookup returns CDR1 SEHNR and CDR2 FQNEAQ (reference sequence). V was clipped by 1 base and J by 5 bases, with 13 bases between them. The CDR3 loop spans 15 amino acids. The CDR3 DNA sequence: TGTGCCAGCAGCTTAGATGTGGGATCGGTAGATACGCAGTATTTT. The encoded protein is CASSLDVGSVDTQYF.

The V gene is TRBV29-1, the J gene TRBJ1-2; D possibly corresponds to TRBD1 (5 bases). This CDR3 region has 13 residues. V was cut by 8 bases and J by 4 bases, with 17 bases left in between. Germline-derived CDR1 and CDR2 are SQVTM and ANQGSEA. CDR3 protein: CSSESDILYGYTF. The CDR3 DNA is TGCAGCTCCGAATCGGACATCCTCTATGGCTACACCTTC.

Note on this clonotype: A read error may be the cause here, since a much bigger clone is one base away. J is TRBJ2-7 and V is TRBV7-2; perhaps TRBD2 as D (6 bases). V dropped 3 bases and J dropped 3 bases, with 12 bases sitting between them. The CDR3 totals 14 residues. CDR1 SGHTA and CDR2 FQGNSA come from the germline V gene. The chain's CDR3 is CASSFTQGLYEQYF. CDR3 coding DNA: TGTGCCAGCAGCTTCACTCAGGGACTCTACGAGCAGTACTTC.

This chain uses TRBV20-1 with TRBJ2-5; D is perhaps TRBD1 (6 bases). This CDR3 spans 15 amino acids. Germline assignment: CDR1 DFQATT and CDR2 SNEGSKA (reference sequence). The ends were cut back, 3 bases at V and 2 bases at J, with 16 bases in the middle. Here the CDR3 DNA reads TGCAGTGCTAGGGAACAAACCGACAGGCAAGAGACCCAGTACTTC. This encodes CSAREQTDRQETQYF.

The V call is TRBV28, the J call TRBJ2-5; D remains unclear. The J call is doubtful: the DNA matches TRBJ2-7 better. Germline CDR1 MDHEN, CDR2 SYDVKM. This CDR3 spans 11 amino acids. The CDR3 nucleotides read TGTGCCAGCACCGGTTGGGGCGAGCAGTACTTC. This sequence encodes CASTGWGEQYF.

This clonotype was counted a single time. The chain uses TRBV5-8 and TRBJ2-7, with D uncertain. Trimming cost V 4 bases and J 0 bases, with 11 bases left between them. CDR1 is SGHTS, CDR2 YDEGEE, per germline. The CDR3 runs 14 residues. The CDR3 nucleotides read TGTGCCAGCAGCCGCTCGGGTTTCTCCTACGAGCAGTACTTC. Translated: CASSRSGFSYEQYF.

Only a few counts were recorded for this clonotype. The chain uses TRBV20-1 and TRBJ2-5, with a possible D match to TRBD2 (6 bases). The DNA end is a closer match to TRBJ2-7, so the J assignment may be wrong. The germline V gene has CDR1 DFQATT and CDR2 SNEGSKA (reference sequence). This CDR3 has 13 amino acids. This CDR3 reads CSARDGTLAEQYF. CDR3 coding DNA: TGCAGTGCTAGAGATGGGACTCTGGCCGAGCAGTACTTC.

The V gene is TRBV28, the J gene TRBJ1-5; 7 nucleotides align to TRBD1. V lost 6 bases to trimming and J lost 4 bases; unmatched junction nucleotides: 6. Per the germline V gene, CDR1 is MDHEN and CDR2 is SYDVKM. This CDR3 is 14 amino acids long. The CDR3 DNA reads as TGTGCCAGCAGAGACAGGGTTCTTAATCAGCCCCAGCATTTT. Protein sequence: CASRDRVLNQPQHF.

This clonotype was observed many times. This rearrangement joins TRBV9 to TRBJ2-7, with D possibly being TRBD2 (5 bases). V was trimmed by 3 bases and J by 4 bases, leaving 14 bases between them. Germline lookup yields CDR1 SGDLS and CDR2 YYNGEE. The CDR3 consists of 14 residues. CDR3 bases: TGTGCCAGCAGCGGCAGCTTAGGAGGTTACGAGCAGTACTTC. Encoded protein: CASSGSLGGYEQYF.

This clonotype was found a few times. The chain combines TRBV24-1 with TRBJ1-2; no clear D. There are 15 residues in the CDR3. Germline V gene sequence: CDR1 KGHDR, CDR2 SFDVKD. Trimming pared 4 bases from V and 4 bases from J, leaving 15 bases between. This CDR3 reads CATSDPRRNIYGYTF. DNA of the CDR3: TGTGCCACCAGTGACCCACGGAGGAACATCTATGGCTACACCTTC.

This chain uses TRBV5-1 with TRBJ2-1; 9 bases are a match to TRBD1. From germline, CDR1 is SGHRS and CDR2 YFSETQ. V was pared by 7 bases and J by 4 bases, with 6 bases of the junction left unmatched. The CDR3 has 14 residues. The CDR3 region is CASSTGGLYNEQFF. CDR3 in DNA: TGCGCCAGCTCTACAGGGGGCCTTTACAATGAGCAGTTCTTC.

The rearrangement links TRBV20-1 to TRBJ2-3; 7 nucleotides match TRBD2. Trimming at V came to 6 bases and at J to 4 bases, leaving 13 bases not matched to a gene. This CDR3 comprises 15 residues. Per the germline V gene, CDR1 is DFQATT and CDR2 is SNEGSKA (reference sequence). For the CDR3, the DNA is TGCAGTGCCAACCAACTACGAGCGGGGTCAGATACGCAGTATTTT. Amino acid sequence: CSANQLRAGSDTQYF.

The gene calls are TRBV28 and TRBJ2-7; TRBD2 might be the D (6 bases). The CDR3 extends over 14 amino acids. The germline CDR1 and CDR2 sequences are MDHEN and SYDVKM. V lost 6 bases, J lost 0 bases, and 12 bases lay in between. The CDR3 loop is CASSGSGRSYEQYF. CDR3 DNA sequence: TGTGCCAGCAGCGGGAGTGGTCGCTCCTACGAGCAGTACTTC.

This rearrangement joins TRBV6-5 to TRBJ1-2; no firm D call. V lost 5 bases to trimming and J lost 2 bases, with 9 bases between them. CDR3 length: 13 residues. Germline V gene sequence: CDR1 MNHEY, CDR2 SVGAGI. DNA of the CDR3: TGTGCCAGCAGTCCAAGTGACAACTATGGCTACACCTTC. It translates to CASSPSDNYGYTF.

The V call is TRBV6-6, the J call TRBJ2-1; D is undetermined. The CDR3 runs 15 residues. Germline CDR1 and CDR2: MNHNY and SVGAGI (reference sequence). V lost 0 bases to trimming and J lost 0 bases, with 6 bases between them. The chain's CDR3 is CASSYSRPSYNEQFF. The CDR3 DNA is TGTGCCAGCAGTTACTCGAGACCCTCCTACAATGAGCAGTTCTTC.

The genes are TRBV5-1 and TRBJ2-3; D remains unclear. V shed 7 bases and J shed 2 bases, with 2 bases lying between them. Germline CDR1 is SGHRS and CDR2 is YFSETQ. The CDR3 length is 10 residues. The CDR3 DNA reads as TGCGCCAGCGACACAGATACGCAGTATTTT. This encodes CASDTDTQYF.

This rearrangement joins TRBV2 to TRBJ2-3; 8 bases are shared with TRBD2. The ends lost 4 bases at V and 2 bases at J; junction bases unmatched: 5. The CDR3 extends over 15 amino acids. Germline values: CDR1 SNHLY, CDR2 FYNNEI. CDR3 amino acids: CASSVSGIDTDTQYF. The CDR3 coding sequence is TGTGCCAGCAGTGTTAGCGGGATAGACACAGATACGCAGTATTTT.

V and J are TRBV7-2 and TRBJ2-7; D not certain. Per the germline V gene, CDR1 is SGHTA and CDR2 is FQGNSA. The CDR3 is 12 residues long. Between the trimmed V and J ends, which lost 5 bases and 3 bases, there was a span of 8 bases. This CDR3 reads CASSPFDYEQYF. The CDR3, as DNA: TGTGCCAGCAGCCCCTTTGACTACGAGCAGTACTTC.

The chain uses TRBV29-1 and TRBJ2-3; 7 bases map to TRBD2. Trimming cost V 3 bases and J 1 base; bases outside gene matches: 4. The CDR3 has 14 amino acids. CDR1 is SQVTM, CDR2 ANQGSEA, per germline. This CDR3 reads CSVDRGRGTDTQYF. The CDR3 DNA is TGCAGCGTTGATCGGGGGAGGGGCACAGATACGCAGTATTTT.

This clonotype has at least ten counts. The genes are TRBV20-1 and TRBJ2-4; 9 bases match TRBD2. The CDR3 has 17 residues. CDR1 is DFQATT and CDR2 is SNEGSKA in the germline V gene (reference sequence). The V gene end was trimmed by 0 bases and the J gene end by 13 bases; junction bases not matched to a gene: 19. Written as DNA, the CDR3 is TGCAGTGCTAGAGATCCTCTAGCGGGAAATCGCGCGACGAAGCAGTACTTC. Amino acids: CSARDPLAGNRATKQYF.

The chain is built from TRBV6-2 or TRBV6-3 and TRBJ2-4, with D maybe TRBD2 (6 bases). The last part of the DNA fits TRBJ2-7 better; the J call may be wrong. Germline V gene sequence: CDR1 MNHEY, CDR2 SVGEGT. This CDR3 has 14 residues. CDR3 sequence (DNA): TGTGCCAGCAGGGGGGGAACCCAGCCCTACGAGCAGTACTTC. This codes for CASRGGTQPYEQYF.

This clonotype occurred many times. The chain carries TRBV3-1 and TRBJ2-7; 7 positions agree with TRBD2. Per germline, CDR1 LGHDT and CDR2 YNNKEL (reference sequence). This CDR3 has 14 residues. V shed 4 bases, J shed 2 bases, and the junction held 5 bases outside the gene matches. In DNA form, the CDR3 reads TGTGCCAGCAGCCGGGGAGGGGTTACCTACGAGCAGTACTTC. It encodes CASSRGGVTYEQYF.

The V call is TRBV7-9, the J call TRBJ2-2, with 10 bases aligning to TRBD2. Germline V gene sequence: CDR1 SEHNR, CDR2 FQNEAQ (reference sequence). V lost 2 bases, J lost 6 bases, and 9 bases stayed unmatched. The CDR3 has 17 residues. CDR3: CASSLLRSGRASGELFF. As DNA, the CDR3 is TGTGCCAGCAGCTTATTGCGGAGCGGGAGGGCCTCCGGGGAGCTGTTTTTT.

The chain recombines TRBV29-1 with TRBJ2-1; 7 bases align to TRBD1. CDR1 is SQVTM and CDR2 is ANQGSEA in the germline V gene. The CDR3 runs to 13 residues. Trimming took 5 bases from V and 4 from J; bases not matched to a gene: 5. The CDR3 here is CSVSQGVYNEQFF. The CDR3, as DNA: TGCAGCGTTTCGCAGGGGGTTTACAATGAGCAGTTCTTC.

This clonotype was picked up a small number of times. The V and J genes are TRBV10-3 and TRBJ2-1; D remains ambiguous. Trimming took off 5 bases at V and 4 bases at J, with 6 bases between the two ends. This CDR3 spans 12 amino acids. The germline gives CDR1 ENHRY, CDR2 SYGVKD. CDR3 residues: CAISTIYNEQFF. In nucleotides, the CDR3 is TGTGCCATCAGTACAATATACAATGAGCAGTTCTTC.

The chain joins TRBV5-1 to TRBJ2-5, with TRBD2 identical over 11 bases. Per germline, CDR1 SGHRS and CDR2 YFSETQ. Trimming cost V 6 bases and J 2 bases; bases outside gene matches: 9. This CDR3 has 16 amino acids. The CDR3 DNA is TGCGCCAGCAATTGGGCGACTAGCGGGGTACAAGAGACCCAGTACTTC. This sequence encodes CASNWATSGVQETQYF.